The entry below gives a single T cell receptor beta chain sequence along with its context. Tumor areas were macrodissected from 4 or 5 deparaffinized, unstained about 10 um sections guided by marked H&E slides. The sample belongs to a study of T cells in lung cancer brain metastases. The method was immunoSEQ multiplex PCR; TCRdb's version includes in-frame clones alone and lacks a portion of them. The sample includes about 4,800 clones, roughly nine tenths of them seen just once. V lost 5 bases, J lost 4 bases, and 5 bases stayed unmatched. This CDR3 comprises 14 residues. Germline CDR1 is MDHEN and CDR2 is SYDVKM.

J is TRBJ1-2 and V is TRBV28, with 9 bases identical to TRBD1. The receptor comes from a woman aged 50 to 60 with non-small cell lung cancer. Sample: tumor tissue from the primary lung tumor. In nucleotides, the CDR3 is TGTGCCAGCAGTCCGCGACAGGGGGGCTATGGCTACACCTTC. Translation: CASSPRQGGYGYTF.